This T cell receptor beta chain was profiled in a study of cytomegalovirus exposure and HLA in healthy donors. Findings and limits, study-wide: A later analysis associated roughly 15,000 TCR beta sequences with HLA alleles at a 0.05 false discovery rate.

The V gene's germline CDR1 is SNHLY and CDR2 FYNNEI. Between the trimmed V and J ends, which lost 2 bases and 3 bases, there was a span of 11 bases. This CDR3 spans 14 amino acids. Concerning this clone: Its antigen is not identified.

PCR used 60 Vbeta primers and 13 Jbeta primers. Profiling relied on immunoSEQ multiplex PCR, and the TCRdb table lists in-frame clones only, not all of them. The sample holds about 120,000 clones. This chain connects TRBV2 to TRBJ2-7, with a possible D match to TRBD1 (6 bases). This TCR came from a man aged 25-45 years in good health and CMV-seronegative. What was sequenced was PBMCs. The CDR3 DNA reads as TGTGCCAGCAGTGAACTCAGGGGCGGCTACGAGCAGTACTTC. Its translation: CASSELRGGYEQYF. Full variable domain (remainder filled in from reference TRBV2 and TRBJ2-7): EPEVTQTPSHQVTQMGQEVILRCVPISNHLYFYWYRQILGQKVEFLVSFYNNEISEKSEIFDDQFSVERPDGSNFTLKIRSTKLEDSAMYFCASSELRGGYEQYFGPGTRLTVT.